These 3 T cell receptor beta chains originate from one sample sequenced in a study of T-cell memory formation after mild COVID-19. TCRdb analysed the 5' RACE reads with MiXCR anew, one entry per CDR3 protein. Here the sample spans 400,000 to 500,000 distinct CDR3 sequences, under 20% being singletons. The sequenced material came from PBMCs or a T cell subset sorted from them (not recorded which). The receptors derive from a man younger than 30 who had mild COVID-19 (a few samples of this study predate the infection). Cell type and time point are not known.

The chain uses TRBV5-5 and TRBJ2-5; D may be TRBD1 or TRBD2 (6 bases each). The V end lost 4 bases, the J end lost 5 bases, and 15 bases lay between the germline ends. The CDR3 covers 14 residues. Germline V lookup: CDR1 SGHKS, CDR2 YYEKEE (reference sequence). The CDR3 DNA sequence: TGTGCCAGCAGCCGCGAGGGGGGAGTGGAGACCCAGTACTTC. It yields the protein CASSREGGVETQYF.

The genes are TRBV14 and TRBJ1-1; D remains ambiguous. The V end was cut by 3 bases, the J end by 1 base, with 6 bases between. This CDR3 has 13 residues. Per the germline V gene, CDR1 is SGHDN and CDR2 is FVKESK. The chain's CDR3 is CASSQAENTEAFF. CDR3 DNA sequence: TGTGCCAGCAGCCAGGCGGAGAACACTGAAGCTTTCTTT.

This clonotype was seen a few times. This rearrangement joins TRBV7-6 to TRBJ2-3; 9 bases are a match to TRBD2. V dropped 3 bases and J dropped 6; count of bases not matched to a gene: 7. Germline V CDR1 and CDR2: SGHVS, FNYEAQ. The CDR3 sequence is 15 residues long. In DNA form, the CDR3 reads TGTGCCAGCAGCTTCTTAGCGGGGGAGGGGGATACGCAGTATTTT. As protein: CASSFLAGEGDTQYF.